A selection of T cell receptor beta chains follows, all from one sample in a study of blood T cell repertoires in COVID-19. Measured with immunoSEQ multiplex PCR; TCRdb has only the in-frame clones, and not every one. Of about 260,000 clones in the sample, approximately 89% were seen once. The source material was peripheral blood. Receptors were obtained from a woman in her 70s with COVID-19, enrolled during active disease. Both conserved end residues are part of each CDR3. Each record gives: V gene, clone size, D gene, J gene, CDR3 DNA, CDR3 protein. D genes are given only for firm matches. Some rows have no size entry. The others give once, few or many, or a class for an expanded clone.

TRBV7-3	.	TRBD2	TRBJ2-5	TGTGCCAGCAGCTTAGTAGCGGGAGTAGAGACCCAGTACTTC	CASSLVAGVETQYF
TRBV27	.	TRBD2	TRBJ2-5	TGTGCCAGCAGTTTTTGTTGGACTAGCGGGAGGGCCGGAGAGACCCAGTACTTC	CASSFCWTSGRAGETQYF
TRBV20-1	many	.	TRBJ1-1	TGCAGTGCTAGCGTCACTGAAGCTTTCTTT	CSASVTEAFF
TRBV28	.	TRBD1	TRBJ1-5	TGTGCCAGCACCGGGACAGGGGAAAATCAGCCCCAGCATTTT	CASTGTGENQPQHF
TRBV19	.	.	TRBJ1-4	TGTGCCAGTTCACATAGAACAGCAATAACTAATGAAAAACTGTTTTTT	CASSHRTAITNEKLFF
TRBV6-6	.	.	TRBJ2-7	TGTGCCAGCATTAGCGGCCGGGATCTCTACGAGCAGTACTTC	CASISGRDLYEQYF
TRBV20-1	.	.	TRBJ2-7	TGCAGTGCTAGTGGTCAGGGGAAATACGAGCAGTACTTC	CSASGQGKYEQYF
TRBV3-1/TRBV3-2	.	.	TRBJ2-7	TGTGCCAGCAGCCAGGAACCGGGGGAACTGTACTTC	CASSQEPGELYF
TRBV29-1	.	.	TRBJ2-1	TGCAGCGTTGGTACAGCAATTGAGCAGTTCTTC	CSVGTAIEQFF
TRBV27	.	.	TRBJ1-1	TGTGCCAGCAGCCCATACAGGAACACTGAAGCTTTCTTT	CASSPYRNTEAFF
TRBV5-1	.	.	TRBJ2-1	TGCGCCAGCAGCTTGGGTAGCTTTCGGTTCTTC	CASSLGSFRFF
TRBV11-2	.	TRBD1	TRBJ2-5	TGTGCCAGCAGCTCGGGACAGCCACAAGAGACCCAGTACTTC	CASSSGQPQETQYF
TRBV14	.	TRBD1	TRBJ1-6	TGTGCCAGCAGCCGTCTGACAGGGGGTTCGGGCTCACCCCTCCACTTT	CASSRLTGGSGSPLHF
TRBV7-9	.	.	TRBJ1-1	TGTGCCAGCAGCCTGAACAGGGTAGGGGACACTGAAGCTTTCTTT	CASSLNRVGDTEAFF
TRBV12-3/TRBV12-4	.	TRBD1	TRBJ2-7	TGTGCCAGCACTCGGACAGGGTCGTACGAGCAGTACTTC	CASTRTGSYEQYF
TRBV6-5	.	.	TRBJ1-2	TGTGCCAGCAGTTACCTGATAAGCAGGGATCACTATGGCTACACCTTC	CASSYLISRDHYGYTF
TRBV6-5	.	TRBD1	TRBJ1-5	TGTGCCAGCAAGACAGGGGGCGAAGAGCCCCAGCATTTT	CASKTGGEEPQHF
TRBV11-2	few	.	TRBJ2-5	TGTGCCAGCAGCCCCGACAGAGAGACCCAGTACTTC	CASSPDRETQYF
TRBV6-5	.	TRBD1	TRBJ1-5	TGTGCCAGCAGGGGACAGATCAATCAGCCCCAGCATTTT	CASRGQINQPQHF
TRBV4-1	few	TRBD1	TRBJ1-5	TGCGCCAGCAGCCAAGTAACAGGGGGAACAAGCAATCAGCCCCAGCATTTT	CASSQVTGGTSNQPQHF
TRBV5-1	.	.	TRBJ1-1	TGCGCCAGCAGCCCAGGGTTTGTCACTGAAGCTTTCTTT	CASSPGFVTEAFF
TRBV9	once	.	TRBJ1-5	TGTGCCAGCAGCGTCGGGTCTGATAGCAATCAGCCCCAGCATTTT	CASSVGSDSNQPQHF
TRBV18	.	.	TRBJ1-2	TGTGCCAGCTCACCGACAGACTCTACTCTCTATGGCTACACCTTC	CASSPTDSTLYGYTF
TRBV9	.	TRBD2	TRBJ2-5	TGTGCCAGCAGCGTTCATAGCGGGGAGGACGAGACCCAGTACTTC	CASSVHSGEDETQYF
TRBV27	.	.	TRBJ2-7	TGTGCCAGCAGCCCGGGGGTCTCCTACGAGCAGTACTTC	CASSPGVSYEQYF
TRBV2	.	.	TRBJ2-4	TGTGCCAGCAGTGAAGTTCGGGCTAGCCACAAAAACATTCAGTACTTC	CASSEVRASHKNIQYF
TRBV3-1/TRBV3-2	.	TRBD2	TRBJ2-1	TGTGCCAGCAGCCAAGAAAGGGCTAGCGGGAGTCATGAGCAGTTCTTC	CASSQERASGSHEQFF
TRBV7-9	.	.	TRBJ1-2	TGTGCCAGCAGCTTACAGGCAGGGGTTAATGGCTACACCTTC	CASSLQAGVNGYTF
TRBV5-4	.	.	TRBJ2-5	TGTGCCAGCATGAAACAGGGTAATTACGAGACCCAGTACTTC	CASMKQGNYETQYF
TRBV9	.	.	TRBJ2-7	TGTGCCAGCAGCCCATACGGGAGACAAACCTCCGCGGAAGAATACGAGCAGTACTTC	CASSPYGRQTSAEEYEQYF
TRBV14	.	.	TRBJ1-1	TGTGCCAGCAGCCAAGATGGTCTCAGGGGAGAAGCTTTCTTT	CASSQDGLRGEAFF
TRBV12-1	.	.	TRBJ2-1	TGTGCCAGCAGCTTTGAAGGGACTAGCGGACAGATACCATTCTACAATGAGCAGTTCTTC	CASSFEGTSGQIPFYNEQFF
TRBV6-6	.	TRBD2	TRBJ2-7	TGTGCCAGCAGTGCGGGAGTTATGAGCGAGCAGTACTTC	CASSAGVMSEQYF
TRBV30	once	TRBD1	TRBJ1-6	TGTGCCTGGAGGGGGACAGATAATTCACCCCTCCACTTT	CAWRGTDNSPLHF
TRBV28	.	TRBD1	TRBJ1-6	TGTGCCAGCAGTAAAACAGGGGTCGGAAATTCACCCCTCCACTTT	CASSKTGVGNSPLHF
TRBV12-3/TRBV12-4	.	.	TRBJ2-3	TGTGCCAGTTCCCCCACTCGAGATACGCAGTATTTT	CASSPTRDTQYF
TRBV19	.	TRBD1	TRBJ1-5	TGTGCCAGTAGTTCGACAGGGGAGGTCGGTCAGCCCCAGCATTTT	CASSSTGEVGQPQHF
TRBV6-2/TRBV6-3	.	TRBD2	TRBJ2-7	TGTGCCAGCAGCCTTAGCGGGAGCAGCTACGAGCAGTACTTC	CASSLSGSSYEQYF
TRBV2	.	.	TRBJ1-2	TGTGCCAGCAGGAAATTACAGGTCTATGGCTACACCTTC	CASRKLQVYGYTF
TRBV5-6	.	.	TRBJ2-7	TGTGCCAGCAGCGCGGGCGGCTCCTACGAGCAGTACTTC	CASSAGGSYEQYF
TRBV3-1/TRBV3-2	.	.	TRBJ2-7	TGTGCCAGCAGCCAAGAAGGCGGCTACGAGCAGTACTTC	CASSQEGGYEQYF
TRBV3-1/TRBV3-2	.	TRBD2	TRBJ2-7	TGTGCCAGCAGCCAAGATCTTGGACTAGCGGGAGGAGGAGAGCAGTACTTC	CASSQDLGLAGGGEQYF
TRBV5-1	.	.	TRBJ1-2	TGCGCCAGCAACCCCGGAGGGGGAGGGTATGGCTACACCTTC	CASNPGGGGYGYTF
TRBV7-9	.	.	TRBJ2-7	TGTGCCAGCAGCTACGGTCGCTCAGGGAAAACCTACGAGCAGTACTTC	CASSYGRSGKTYEQYF